This TCR beta chain was captured by sequencing in a study of blood T cell repertoires in COVID-19. Study-level background: Samples representing acute and convalescent COVID-19 were sourced from the United States, Italy and Spain.

This clone was seen just once. In the original workflow: How many nucleated cells were present was estimated from reference gene primer amplification. TCRdb's copy holds only in-frame clones and misses some; the assay was immunoSEQ multiplex PCR. D and trimming come from the DNA, and the V and J calls and clone size come from that table. The sample consists of just over 35,000 clones, approximately 80% of them appearing once. Sequencing used peripheral blood. The sequence came from a human donor in a cohort sampled during active or convalescent COVID-19. The donor label of this sample is uncertain.

CDR3 DNA sequence: TGTGCCAGCAGCCAGAATGCGGGGCGAAATAATGAAAAACTGTTTTTT. The encoded protein is CASSQNAGRNNEKLFF. V and J are TRBV7-8 and TRBJ1-4; D is perhaps TRBD1 (5 bases). The V end was cut by 5 bases, the J end by 4 bases, with 17 bases between. Germline lookup yields CDR1 SGHVS and CDR2 FQNEAQ. The CDR3 is 16 residues long. Looking up the rest from reference TRBV7-8 and TRBJ1-4 gives the full variable domain: GAGVSQSPRYKVAKRGQDVALRCDPISGHVSLFWYQQALGQGPEFLTYFQNEAQLDKSGLPSDRFFAERPEGSVSTLKIQRTQQEDSAVYLCASSQNAGRNNEKLFFGSGTQLSVL.